The 23 T cell receptor beta chains reported below all come from one sample, sequenced in a study of circulating and synovial CD4+ cells in juvenile arthritis. Generated by immunoSEQ multiplex PCR, the TCRdb table keeps only in-frame clones and is missing some. The sample carries fewer than 35,000 clones, roughly 96% recorded once. The sequenced sample consisted of CD4+ T cells from blood. All receptors derive from a human donor with juvenile idiopathic arthritis.

This clone has just one count. V usage is TRBV19 and J usage is TRBJ1-5; D unclear. Germline CDR1 reads LNHDA; CDR2 reads SQIVND (reference sequence). This CDR3 region has 13 residues. V was clipped by 10 bases and J by 6 bases, with 16 bases between them. The DNA of the CDR3 is TGTGCCACAGCGGCCCTAGTGACTCAGCCCCAGCATTTT. It yields the protein CATAALVTQPQHF.

This chain connects TRBV7-7 to TRBJ2-3; TRBD2 matches 11 bases. The CDR3 is made up of 14 amino acids. Germline trimming cut 5 bases from V and 5 bases from J; bases unmatched to any gene: 3. Per the germline V gene, CDR1 is SSHAT and CDR2 is FNYEAQ (reference sequence). This CDR3 reads CASSAGTSGDTQYF. CDR3 sequence (DNA): TGTGCCAGCAGCGCCGGGACTAGCGGAGATACGCAGTATTTT.

The chain carries TRBV7-2 and TRBJ2-7; 11 bases align to TRBD2. The CDR3 has 15 amino acids. V lost 5 bases to trimming and J lost 5 bases; unmatched junction nucleotides: 8. CDR1 and CDR2 (germline): SGHTA, FQGNSA. The CDR3 DNA follows: TGTGCCAGCAGCCCCATTACTAGCGGGAGTAACGAGCAGTACTTC. Translation gives CASSPITSGSNEQYF. The full variable domain, rest sourced from reference TRBV7-2 and TRBJ2-7, is GAGVSQSPSNKVTEKGKDVELRCDPISGHTALYWYRQSLGQGLEFLIYFQGNSAPDKSGLPSDRFSAERTGGSVSTLTIQRTQQEDSAVYLCASSPITSGSNEQYFGPGTRLTVT.

The rearrangement uses TRBV6-5 and TRBJ1-1; weak D call: TRBD1 (6 bases). Germline V lookup: CDR1 MNHEY, CDR2 SVGAGI. There are 13 residues in the CDR3. The V gene lost 6 bases and the J gene lost 3 bases, with 11 bases spanning the gap. The DNA of the CDR3 is TGTGCCAGCAGCCGGACAGTTGACACTGAAGCTTTCTTT. Translating it yields CASSRTVDTEAFF.

The chain has TRBV11-1 and TRBJ2-3, with D perhaps matching TRBD2 (5 bases). The germline V gene has CDR1 SGHAT and CDR2 FQDESV (reference sequence). The CDR3 is made up of 13 amino acids. Deletions cut 5 bases from V and 6 bases from J, with 12 bases between. The CDR3 sequence is CASSLQRGDTQYF. The CDR3 region has the DNA TGTGCCAGCAGCCTACAAAGAGGGGATACGCAGTATTTT. The complete variable domain, with remaining parts taken from reference TRBV11-1 and TRBJ2-3, reads EAEVAQSPRYKITEKSQAVAFWCDPISGHATLYWYRQILGQGPELLVQFQDESVVDDSQLPKDRFSAERLKGVDSTLKIQPAELGDSAMYLCASSLQRGDTQYFGPGTRLTVL.

The gene calls are TRBV7-2 and TRBJ1-1; 8 bases match TRBD1. The J segment lost 11 bases and the V segment lost 1 base, leaving 9 bases of the junction unmatched. CDR3 length equals 14 residues. Per the germline V gene, CDR1 is SGHTA and CDR2 is FQGNSA. The CDR3 coding sequence is TGTGCCAGCAGCTTAGTTGACCAGGGGGCGCCGGCTTTCTTT. Protein product: CASSLVDQGAPAFF.

This clone was recorded once. V gene TRBV5-6 combines with J gene TRBJ1-5; TRBD1 agrees at 7 bases. The CDR3 consists of 15 residues. The trim removed 3 bases at V and 6 bases at J, leaving 9 bases unmatched. The V gene's germline CDR1 is SGHDT and CDR2 YYEEEE. The CDR3 region has the DNA TGTGCCAGCAGCTGGGCGGCAGGGGGTTCTCAGCCCCAGCATTTT. It encodes CASSWAAGGSQPQHF.

In its sample, this clone was seen once. The rearrangement joins TRBV28 to TRBJ2-1, with D possibly matching TRBD2 (6 bases). The CDR3 is made up of 15 amino acids. The V end was cut by 3 bases, the J end by 7 bases, with 16 bases between. The V gene's germline CDR1 is MDHEN and CDR2 SYDVKM. CDR3 nucleotide sequence: TGTGCCAGCAGTTTGAGGAGGGGAACGAGAAATGAGCAGTTCTTC. Its protein is CASSLRRGTRNEQFF.

V usage is TRBV9 and J usage is TRBJ2-5; 8 bases match TRBD2. CDR1 and CDR2 (germline): SGDLS, YYNGEE. The CDR3 covers 18 residues. V gave up 0 bases and J gave up 2 bases; unmatched junction bases: 12. CDR3 region: CASSVGLAGPITQETQYF. As DNA, the CDR3 is TGTGCCAGCAGCGTAGGTTTAGCGGGGCCGATTACTCAAGAGACCCAGTACTTC.

V gene TRBV11-2 combines with J gene TRBJ2-1; 8 nucleotides line up with TRBD2. The J segment lost 9 bases and the V segment lost 3 bases, leaving 10 bases of the junction unmatched. This CDR3 is 15 amino acids long. Germline V gene data show CDR1 as SGHAT and CDR2 as FQNNGV. The CDR3 DNA sequence: TGTGCCAGCAGCTTTCTGAAGCGGGAGATCTGTGAGCAGTTCTTC. This codes for CASSFLKREICEQFF.

The chain joins TRBV6-6 to TRBJ2-6; possibly TRBD1 for D (5 bases). V lost 11 bases to trimming and J lost 0 bases, with 14 bases between them. The CDR3 contains 15 residues. Germline V gives CDR1 MNHNY, CDR2 SVGAGI (reference sequence). In nucleotides, the CDR3 is TGTGCCTCCCGTGGGGCAAGCTCTGGGGCCAACGTCCTGACTTTC. Its translation is CASRGASSGANVLTF.

V gene TRBV2 combines with J gene TRBJ2-2; possibly TRBD2 for D (5 bases). Germline CDR1 SNHLY, CDR2 FYNNEI. The CDR3 runs 16 residues. The V end lost 6 bases, the J end lost 1 base, and 15 bases lay between the germline ends. CDR3 in DNA: TGTGCCAGCAGCGACCCGGGAAAACGGAACACCGGGGAGCTGTTTTTT. It codes for CASSDPGKRNTGELFF.

The chain recombines TRBV18 with TRBJ1-3, with 8 bases identical to TRBD1. The V and J ends lost 3 bases and 8 bases, in that order; junction bases with no gene match: 6. CDR3 length equals 14 residues. Looked up from germline, CDR1 is KGHSH and CDR2 is LQKENI. The CDR3, as DNA: TGTGCCAGCTCACCGGACAGGGTTGCAGACACCATATATTTT. Encoded protein: CASSPDRVADTIYF. The complete variable domain, with remaining parts taken from reference TRBV18 and TRBJ1-3, reads NAGVMQNPRHLVRRRGQEARLRCSPMKGHSHVYWYRQLPEEGLKFMVYLQKENIIDESGMPKERFSAEFPKEGPSILRIQQVVRGDSAAYFCASSPDRVADTIYFGEGSWLTVV.

The gene calls are TRBV7-2 and TRBJ2-3; 10 bases are shared with TRBD1. From germline, CDR1 is SGHTA and CDR2 FQGNSA. This CDR3 is 16 amino acids long. Trimming cost V 2 bases and J 7 bases; bases outside gene matches: 9. CDR3 loop: CASSLNIGTGVYTQYF. The DNA of the CDR3 is TGTGCCAGCAGCTTAAATATCGGGACAGGGGTTTATACGCAGTATTTT.

This rearrangement joins TRBV7-8 to TRBJ2-7, with D perhaps TRBD1 (6 bases). Trimming took 4 bases from V and 2 from J, leaving 18 bases between them. The CDR3 is 16 residues long. The germline V gene has CDR1 SGHVS and CDR2 FQNEAQ. CDR3 bases: TGTGCCAGCAGCTCCCTCTCACAGGGTACGACCTACGAGCAGTACTTC. This sequence encodes CASSSLSQGTTYEQYF.

This chain links TRBV9 with TRBJ1-1; D possibly corresponds to TRBD1 (6 bases). The CDR3 spans 14 residues. Trimming pared 2 bases from V and 4 bases from J, leaving 12 bases between. The germline CDR1 and CDR2 sequences are SGDLS and YYNGEE. CDR3 bases: TGTGCCAGCAGCGTTGGGGGGGCGAGCACTGAAGCTTTCTTT. It is translated as CASSVGGASTEAFF.

V and J are TRBV7-3 and TRBJ2-1; 8 bases match TRBD2. CDR3 length equals 14 residues. Germline assignment: CDR1 SGHTA and CDR2 FQGTGA. With 3 bases clipped from V and 9 bases from J, the junction kept 7 bases outside the gene matches. The CDR3 loop reads CASSFFGGAPEQFF. The CDR3 DNA is TGTGCCAGCAGCTTTTTCGGGGGGGCCCCTGAGCAGTTCTTC. The full variable domain, completed using reference TRBV7-3 and TRBJ2-1, is GAGVSQTPSNKVTEKGKYVELRCDPISGHTALYWYRQSLGQGPEFLIYFQGTGAADDSGLPNDRFFAVRPEGSVSTLKIQRTERGDSAVYLCASSFFGGAPEQFFGPGTRLTVL.

The chain carries TRBV7-2 and TRBJ2-3, with TRBD1 matching 8 bases. In germline, CDR1 is SGHTA, CDR2 FQGNSA. The CDR3 runs 15 residues. V trimming: 5 bases; J trimming: 3 bases; junction bases outside the gene matches: 7. CDR3: CASSPSGGGTDTQYF. CDR3 coding DNA: TGTGCCAGCAGCCCATCAGGGGGCGGGACAGATACGCAGTATTTT.

This sequence joins TRBV6-1 and TRBJ1-1; 7 bases are shared with TRBD1. Germline assignment: CDR1 MNHNS and CDR2 SASEGT. The V gene end was trimmed by 2 bases and the J gene end by 4 bases; junction bases not matched to a gene: 4. This CDR3 is 14 amino acids long. The CDR3 region is CASSENRGGTEAFF. The CDR3 nucleotides read TGTGCCAGCAGTGAAAACAGGGGTGGCACTGAAGCTTTCTTT.

In this sample, this clone turned up a few times. This chain uses TRBV19 with TRBJ1-1, with D unresolved. CDR3 length: 15 amino acids. Trimming took off 1 base at V and 5 bases at J, with 14 bases between the two ends. Germline V lookup: CDR1 LNHDA, CDR2 SQIVND (reference sequence). The CDR3 spells CASSIVAGVVTEAFF. CDR3 bases: TGTGCCAGTAGTATAGTGGCGGGAGTGGTAACTGAAGCTTTCTTT. Full variable domain (rest looked up from reference TRBV19 and TRBJ1-1): DGGITQSPKYLFRKEGQNVTLSCEQNLNHDAMYWYRQDPGQGLRLIYYSQIVNDFQKGDIAEGYSVSREKKESFPLTVTSAQKNPTAFYLCASSIVAGVVTEAFFGQGTRLTVV.

This clone has just one count. The rearrangement joins TRBV6-5 to TRBJ1-2, with a possible D match to TRBD1 (6 bases). V was cut by 3 bases and J by 8 bases, with 10 bases left in between. The CDR3 length is 12 residues. CDR1 and CDR2 from the germline V gene are MNHEY and SVGAGI. For the CDR3, the DNA is TGTGCCAGCAGTTATAGAGGGGGAGGCTACACCTTC. This sequence encodes CASSYRGGGYTF.

The chain carries TRBV5-4 and TRBJ1-2, with 8 nucleotides matching TRBD1. The germline CDR1 and CDR2 sequences are SGHNT and YYREEE (reference sequence). V lost 4 bases to trimming and J lost 5 bases; unmatched junction nucleotides: 7. The CDR3 runs 14 residues. The CDR3 sequence is CASSATGEGYGYTF. Here the CDR3 DNA reads TGTGCCAGCAGCGCGACAGGGGAAGGGTATGGCTACACCTTC.

The chain couples TRBV2 to TRBJ1-2; 10 nucleotides match TRBD1. CDR3 length: 14 amino acids. Germline lookup yields CDR1 SNHLY and CDR2 FYNNEI. Losses at the gene ends were 4 bases for V and 4 bases for J; bases not matched to a gene: 3. The CDR3: CASSGGTGAYGYTF. The CDR3, as DNA: TGTGCCAGCAGTGGGGGGACAGGGGCCTATGGCTACACCTTC. Full variable domain (outside the CDR3, taken from reference TRBV2 and TRBJ1-2): EPEVTQTPSHQVTQMGQEVILRCVPISNHLYFYWYRQILGQKVEFLVSFYNNEISEKSEIFDDQFSVERPDGSNFTLKIRSTKLEDSAMYFCASSGGTGAYGYTFGSGTRLTVV.